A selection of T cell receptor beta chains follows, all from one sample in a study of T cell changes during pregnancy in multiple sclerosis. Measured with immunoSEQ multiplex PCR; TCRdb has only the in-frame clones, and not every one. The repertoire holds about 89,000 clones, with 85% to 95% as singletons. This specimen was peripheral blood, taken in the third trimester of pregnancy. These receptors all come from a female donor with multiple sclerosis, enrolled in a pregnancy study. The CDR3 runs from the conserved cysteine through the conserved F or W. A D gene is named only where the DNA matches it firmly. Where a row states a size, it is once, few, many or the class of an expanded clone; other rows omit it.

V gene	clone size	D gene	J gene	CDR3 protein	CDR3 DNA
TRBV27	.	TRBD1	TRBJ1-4	CASSLRDRGNEKLFF	TGTGCCAGCAGTTTAAGGGACAGGGGTAATGAAAAACTGTTTTTT
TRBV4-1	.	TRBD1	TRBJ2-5	CASSLRDRQETQYF	TGCGCCAGCAGCCTCCGGGACAGACAAGAGACCCAGTACTTC
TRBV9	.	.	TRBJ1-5	CASSVPGQPQHF	TGTGCCAGCAGCGTTCCGGGGCAGCCCCAGCATTTT
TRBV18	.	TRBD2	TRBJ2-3	CASSPGTSGSTDTQYF	TGTGCCAGCTCACCAGGGACTAGCGGGAGCACAGATACGCAGTATTTT
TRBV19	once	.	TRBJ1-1	CASSGDIGTKAFF	TGTGCCAGTAGTGGGGACATTGGGACTAAAGCTTTCTTT
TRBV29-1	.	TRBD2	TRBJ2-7	CSVEGGGTLSYEQYF	TGCAGCGTTGAAGGGGGAGGGACTCTTTCGTACGAGCAGTACTTC
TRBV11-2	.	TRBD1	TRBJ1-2	CASSLVGQGEGYTF	TGTGCCAGCAGCTTAGTGGGACAGGGGGAAGGCTACACCTTC
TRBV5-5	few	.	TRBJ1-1	CASSLLVSSEAFF	TGTGCCAGCAGCTTGCTGGTCTCCAGTGAAGCTTTCTTT
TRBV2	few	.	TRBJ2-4	CASSVGVLDQYF	TGTGCCAGCAGTGTTGGAGTGCTGGATCAGTACTTC
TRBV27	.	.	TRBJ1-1	CASSLYGYTEAFF	TGTGCCAGCAGTTTATACGGGTACACTGAAGCTTTCTTT
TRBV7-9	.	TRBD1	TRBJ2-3	CASSSDRGRSTDTQYF	TGTGCCAGCAGCTCGGACAGGGGGCGAAGCACAGATACGCAGTATTTT
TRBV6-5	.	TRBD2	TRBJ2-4	CASSSRLADNEYF	TGTGCCAGCAGCTCTAGACTAGCGGATAATGAGTACTTC
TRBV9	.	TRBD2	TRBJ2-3	CASSVSGSGGTDTQYF	TGTGCCAGCAGCGTATCAGGTAGCGGGGGGACAGATACGCAGTATTTT
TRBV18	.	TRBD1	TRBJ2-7	CASSPLHRGPNEQYF	TGTGCCAGCTCACCACTCCACAGGGGGCCTAACGAGCAGTACTTC
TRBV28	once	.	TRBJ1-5	CASLGGGVFQPQHF	TGTGCCAGCCTCGGGGGTGGGGTGTTTCAGCCCCAGCATTTT
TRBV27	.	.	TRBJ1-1	CASSSTGLSEAFF	TGTGCCAGCAGTTCTACAGGGCTCAGTGAAGCTTTCTTT
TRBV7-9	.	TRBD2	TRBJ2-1	CASSFGGLAGSYNEQFF	TGTGCCAGCAGCTTCGGGGGACTAGCGGGATCCTACAATGAGCAGTTCTTC
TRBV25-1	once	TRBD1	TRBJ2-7	CASSDPDSQGARYEQYF	TGTGCCAGCAGTGATCCCGACTCACAGGGGGCCCGCTACGAGCAGTACTTC
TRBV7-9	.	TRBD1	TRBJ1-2	CASSLPGQGNTGYTF	TGTGCCAGCAGCTTACCGGGACAGGGAAACACTGGCTACACCTTC
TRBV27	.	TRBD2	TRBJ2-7	CASRTMTSGSKYEQYF	TGTGCCAGCAGGACGATGACTAGCGGGAGTAAGTACGAGCAGTACTTC
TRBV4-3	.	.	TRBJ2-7	CASSQYLGGPTYEQYF	TGCGCCAGCAGCCAGTACCTGGGAGGTCCGACCTACGAGCAGTACTTC
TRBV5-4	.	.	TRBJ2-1	CASSLTQGNEQFF	TGTGCCAGCAGCTTGACCCAGGGAAATGAGCAGTTCTTC
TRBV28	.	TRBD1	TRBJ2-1	CASSFEQGAWEQFF	TGTGCCAGCAGTTTCGAACAGGGGGCCTGGGAGCAGTTCTTC
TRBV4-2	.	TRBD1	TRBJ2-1	CASSQGRTGRYYNEQFF	TGTGCCAGCAGCCAAGGGAGGACAGGGAGGTACTACAATGAGCAGTTCTTC
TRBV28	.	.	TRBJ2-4	CASSAGQSHLTKNIQYF	TGTGCCAGCAGTGCCGGACAGTCCCACCTGACAAAAAACATTCAGTACTTC
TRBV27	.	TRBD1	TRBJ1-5	CASSFGRGPGQPQHF	TGTGCCAGCAGTTTCGGCAGGGGGCCTGGGCAGCCCCAGCATTTT
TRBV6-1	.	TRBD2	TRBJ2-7	CASSEDRGVSRLREQYF	TGTGCCAGCAGTGAAGACCGGGGGGTGAGCCGTCTTCGGGAGCAGTACTTC
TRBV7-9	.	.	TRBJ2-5	CASSPRQEGETQYF	TGTGCCAGCAGCCCAAGACAGGAAGGAGAGACCCAGTACTTC